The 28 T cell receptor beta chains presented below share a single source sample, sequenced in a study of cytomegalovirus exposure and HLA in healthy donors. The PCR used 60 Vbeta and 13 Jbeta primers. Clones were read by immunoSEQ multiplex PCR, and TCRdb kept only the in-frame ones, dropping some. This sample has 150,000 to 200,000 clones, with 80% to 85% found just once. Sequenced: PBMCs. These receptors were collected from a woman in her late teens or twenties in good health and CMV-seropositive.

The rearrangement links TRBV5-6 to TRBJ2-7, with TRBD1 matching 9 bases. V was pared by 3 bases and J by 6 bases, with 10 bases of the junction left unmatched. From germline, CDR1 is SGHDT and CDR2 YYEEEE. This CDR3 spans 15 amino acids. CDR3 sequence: CASSWAGTGRGEQYF. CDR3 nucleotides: TGTGCCAGCAGCTGGGCCGGGACAGGGCGCGGCGAGCAGTACTTC.

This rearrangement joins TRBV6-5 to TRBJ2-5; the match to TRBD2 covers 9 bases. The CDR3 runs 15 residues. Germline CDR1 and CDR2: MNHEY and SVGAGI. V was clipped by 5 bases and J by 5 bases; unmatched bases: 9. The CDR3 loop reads CASSLSGGIEETQYF. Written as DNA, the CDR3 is TGTGCCAGCAGTCTCAGCGGGGGGATAGAGGAGACCCAGTACTTC.

The CDR3 is CAIRSGSSGANVLTF. Written as DNA, the CDR3 is TGTGCCATCAGGAGCGGCTCCTCTGGGGCCAACGTCCTGACTTTC. The chain employs TRBV10-3 and TRBJ2-6; TRBD2 might be the D (5 bases). The CDR3 is 15 amino acids. The germline CDR1 and CDR2 sequences are ENHRY and SYGVKD. The V and J ends lost 6 bases and 0 bases respectively, with 9 bases between them.

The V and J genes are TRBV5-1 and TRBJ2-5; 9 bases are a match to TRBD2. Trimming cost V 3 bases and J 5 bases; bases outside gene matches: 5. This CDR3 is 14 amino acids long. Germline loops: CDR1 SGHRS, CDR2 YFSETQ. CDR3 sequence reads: CASSYASGGETQYF. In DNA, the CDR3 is TGCGCCAGCAGCTATGCAAGCGGGGGGGAGACCCAGTACTTC. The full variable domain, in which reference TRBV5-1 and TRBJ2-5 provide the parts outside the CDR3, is KAGVTQTPRYLIKTRGQQVTLSCSPISGHRSVSWYQQTPGQGLQFLFEYFSETQRNKGNFPGRFSGRQFSNSRSEMNVSTLELGDSALYLCASSYASGGETQYFGPGTRLLVL.

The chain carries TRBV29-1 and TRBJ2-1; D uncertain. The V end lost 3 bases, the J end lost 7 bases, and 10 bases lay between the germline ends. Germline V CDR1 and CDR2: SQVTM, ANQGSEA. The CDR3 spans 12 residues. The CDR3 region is CSVDWARNEQFF. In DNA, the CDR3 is TGCAGCGTTGACTGGGCGCGAAATGAGCAGTTCTTC.

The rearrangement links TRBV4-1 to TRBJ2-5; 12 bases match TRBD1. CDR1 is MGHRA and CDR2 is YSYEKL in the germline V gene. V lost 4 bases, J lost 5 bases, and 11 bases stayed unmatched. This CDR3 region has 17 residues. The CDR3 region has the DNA TGCGCCAGCAGCCTAGCCGGGACAGGGGGCGCGGGGGAGACCCAGTACTTC. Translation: CASSLAGTGGAGETQYF.

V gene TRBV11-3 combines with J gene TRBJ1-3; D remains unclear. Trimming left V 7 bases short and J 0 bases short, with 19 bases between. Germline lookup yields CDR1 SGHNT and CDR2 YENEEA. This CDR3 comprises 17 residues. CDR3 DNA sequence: TGTGCCAGCAAACCCCCGCCGGGAGCGGGCTCTGGAAACACCATATATTTT. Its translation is CASKPPPGAGSGNTIYF.

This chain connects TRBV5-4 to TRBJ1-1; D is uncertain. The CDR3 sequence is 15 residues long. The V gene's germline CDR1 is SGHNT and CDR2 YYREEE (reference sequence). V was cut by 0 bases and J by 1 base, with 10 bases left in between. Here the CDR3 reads CASSLGAPSNTEAFF. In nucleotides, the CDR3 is TGTGCCAGCAGCTTGGGGGCACCTTCGAACACTGAAGCTTTCTTT.

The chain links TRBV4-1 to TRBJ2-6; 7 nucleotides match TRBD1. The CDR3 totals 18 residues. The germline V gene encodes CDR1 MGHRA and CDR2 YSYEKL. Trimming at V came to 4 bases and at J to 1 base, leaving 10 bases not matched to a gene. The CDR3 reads CASSLGGRGRSGANVLTF. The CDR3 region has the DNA TGCGCCAGCAGCCTAGGGGGCCGCGGCCGGTCTGGGGCCAACGTCCTGACTTTC.

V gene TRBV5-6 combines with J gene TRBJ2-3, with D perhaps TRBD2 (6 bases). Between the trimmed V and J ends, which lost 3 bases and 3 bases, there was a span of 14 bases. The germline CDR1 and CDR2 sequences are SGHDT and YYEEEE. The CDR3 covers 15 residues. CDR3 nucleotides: TGTGCCAGCAGCTCGTTGGGGAGGAGGACAGATACGCAGTATTTT. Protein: CASSSLGRRTDTQYF. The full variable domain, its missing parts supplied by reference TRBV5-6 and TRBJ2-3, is DAGVTQSPTHLIKTRGQQVTLRCSPKSGHDTVSWYQQALGQGPQFIFQYYEEEERQRGNFPDRFSGHQFPNYSSELNVNALLLGDSALYLCASSSLGRRTDTQYFGPGTRLTVL.

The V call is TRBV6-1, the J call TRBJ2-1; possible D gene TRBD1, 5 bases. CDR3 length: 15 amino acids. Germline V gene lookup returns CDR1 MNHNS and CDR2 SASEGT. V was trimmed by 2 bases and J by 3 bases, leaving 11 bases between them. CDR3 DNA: TGTGCCAGCAGTGAACCGACAGAGATCTACAATGAGCAGTTCTTC. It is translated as CASSEPTEIYNEQFF.

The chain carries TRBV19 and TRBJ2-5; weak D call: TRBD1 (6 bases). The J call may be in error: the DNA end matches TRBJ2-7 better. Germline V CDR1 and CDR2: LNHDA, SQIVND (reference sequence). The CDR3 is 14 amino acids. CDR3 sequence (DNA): TGTGCCAGTGCCTGGACAGTAACCCCCTACGAGCAGTACTTC. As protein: CASAWTVTPYEQYF.

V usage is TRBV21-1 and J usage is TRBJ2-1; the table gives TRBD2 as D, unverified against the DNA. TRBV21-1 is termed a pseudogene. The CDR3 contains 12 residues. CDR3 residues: CASSGEELGEFF. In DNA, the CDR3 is TGTGCCAGCAGCGGGGAGGAACTGGGGGAGTTCTTC.

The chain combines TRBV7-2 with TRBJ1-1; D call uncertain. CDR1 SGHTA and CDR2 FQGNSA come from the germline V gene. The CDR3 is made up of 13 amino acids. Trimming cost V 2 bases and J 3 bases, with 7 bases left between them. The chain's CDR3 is CASSLLTDTEAFF. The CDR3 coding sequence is TGTGCCAGCAGCTTACTAACTGACACTGAAGCTTTCTTT.

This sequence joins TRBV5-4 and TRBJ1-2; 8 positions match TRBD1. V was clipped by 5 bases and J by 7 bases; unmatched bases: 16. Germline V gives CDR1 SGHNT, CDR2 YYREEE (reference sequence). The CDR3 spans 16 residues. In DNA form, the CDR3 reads TGTGCCAGCAGTGCCGATGGAGTCAGGGGGCTGGGTGGCTACACCTTC. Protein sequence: CASSADGVRGLGGYTF.

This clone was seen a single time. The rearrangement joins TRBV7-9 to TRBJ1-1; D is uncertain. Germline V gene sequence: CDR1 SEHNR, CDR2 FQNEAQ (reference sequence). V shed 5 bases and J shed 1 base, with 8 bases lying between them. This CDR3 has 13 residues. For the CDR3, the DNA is TGTGCCAGCAGCGTGGACTGGAACACTGAAGCTTTCTTT. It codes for CASSVDWNTEAFF.

CDR3 in amino acids: CASSLTGGFGELFF. The CDR3 DNA sequence: TGTGCCAGCAGTTTGACAGGGGGCTTCGGGGAGCTGTTTTTT. This chain joins TRBV28 and TRBJ2-2; 10 positions agree with TRBD1. The CDR3 contains 14 residues. Unmatched junction bases numbered 2, after V lost 3 bases and J lost 7 bases. Germline V gene sequence: CDR1 MDHEN, CDR2 SYDVKM.

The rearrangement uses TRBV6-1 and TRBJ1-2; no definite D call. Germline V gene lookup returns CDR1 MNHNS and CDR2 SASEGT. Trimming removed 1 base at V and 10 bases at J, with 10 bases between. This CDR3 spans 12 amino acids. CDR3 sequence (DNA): TGTGCCAGCAGTGAAGGTAGCTACAACTACACCTTC. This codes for CASSEGSYNYTF.

CDR3 sequence reads: CASSDSPQGGTDTQYF. The CDR3 nucleotides read TGTGCCAGCAGTGACTCTCCACAGGGTGGAACAGATACGCAGTATTTT. The chain has TRBV6-4 and TRBJ2-3, with a tentative D call TRBD1 (6 bases). CDR1 is MRHNA and CDR2 is SNTAGT in the germline V gene. The CDR3 covers 16 residues. Trimming removed 0 bases from V and 3 bases from J, with 13 bases in between.

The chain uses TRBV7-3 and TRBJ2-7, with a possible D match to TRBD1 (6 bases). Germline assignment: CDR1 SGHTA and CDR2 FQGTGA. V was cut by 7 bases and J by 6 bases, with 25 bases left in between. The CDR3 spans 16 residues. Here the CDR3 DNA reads TGTGCCAGCAAATGCCTAACAGGGCCAAGTTGCATCGAGCAGTACGTC. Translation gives CASKCLTGPSCIEQYV.

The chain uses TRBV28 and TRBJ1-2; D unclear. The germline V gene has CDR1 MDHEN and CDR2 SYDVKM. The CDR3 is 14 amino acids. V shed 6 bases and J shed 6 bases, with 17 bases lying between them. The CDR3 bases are TGTGCCAGCAGCAATCCAGGCGGGTTCCATGGCTACACCTTC. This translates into CASSNPGGFHGYTF.

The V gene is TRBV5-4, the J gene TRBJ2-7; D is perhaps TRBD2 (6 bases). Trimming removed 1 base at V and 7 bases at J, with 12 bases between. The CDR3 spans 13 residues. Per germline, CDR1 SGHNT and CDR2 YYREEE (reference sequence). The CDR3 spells CASSLPSVGEQYF. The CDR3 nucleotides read TGTGCCAGCAGCTTGCCTAGCGTCGGGGAGCAGTACTTC.

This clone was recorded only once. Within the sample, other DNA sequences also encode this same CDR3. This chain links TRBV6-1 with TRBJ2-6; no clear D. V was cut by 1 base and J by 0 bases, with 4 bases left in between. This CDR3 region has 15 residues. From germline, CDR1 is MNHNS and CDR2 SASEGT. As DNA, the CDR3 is TGTGCCAGCAGTGAAGGCAGCTCTGGGGCCAACGTCCTGACTTTC. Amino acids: CASSEGSSGANVLTF.

The CDR3 here is CASHFSGANVLTF. The CDR3 coding sequence is TGTGCCAGTCACTTCTCTGGGGCCAACGTCCTGACTTTC. The chain recombines TRBV27 with TRBJ2-6; D unclear. The CDR3 has 13 amino acids. Germline CDR1 is MNHEY and CDR2 is SMNVEV (reference sequence). Trimming removed 9 bases at V and 0 bases at J, with 6 bases between.

CDR3 sequence (DNA): TGTGCCAGTAGTCGTCTAGGGACAGGGGGTACTGAAGCTTTCTTT. Its translation is CASSRLGTGGTEAFF. The chain carries TRBV19 and TRBJ1-1, with TRBD1 matching over 11 bases. The CDR3 runs to 15 residues. V lost 5 bases, J lost 5 bases, and 7 bases stayed unmatched. The germline gives CDR1 LNHDA, CDR2 SQIVND (reference sequence).

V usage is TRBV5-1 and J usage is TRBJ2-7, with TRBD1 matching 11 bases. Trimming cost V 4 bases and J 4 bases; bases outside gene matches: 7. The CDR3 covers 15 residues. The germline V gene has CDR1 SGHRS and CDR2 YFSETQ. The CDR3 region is CASSHGTGGEYEQYF. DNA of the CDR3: TGCGCCAGCAGCCACGGGACAGGGGGAGAGTACGAGCAGTACTTC.

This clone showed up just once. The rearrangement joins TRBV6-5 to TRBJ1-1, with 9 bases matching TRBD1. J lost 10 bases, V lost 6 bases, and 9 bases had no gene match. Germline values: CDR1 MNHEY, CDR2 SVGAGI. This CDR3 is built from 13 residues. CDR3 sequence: CASSLGGTGTAFF. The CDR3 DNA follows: TGTGCCAGCAGCCTGGGGGGGACAGGGACAGCTTTCTTT.

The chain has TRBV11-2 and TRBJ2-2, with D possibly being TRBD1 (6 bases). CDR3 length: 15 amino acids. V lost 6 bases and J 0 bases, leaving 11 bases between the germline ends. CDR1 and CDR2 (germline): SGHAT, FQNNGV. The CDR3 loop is CASRLGTTNTGELFF. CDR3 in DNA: TGTGCCAGCAGACTCGGGACAACGAACACCGGGGAGCTGTTTTTT.